This TCR beta chain emerged from a study of T cells in Graves' hyperthyroidism and ophthalmopathy. Those patients with uncontrolled infection, other autoimmune disease, pregnancy or lactation were excluded. Clinical symptoms, serum thyroxine and TRAb, thyroid ultrasound and orbital computed tomography were used for the diagnoses. The source material, RNA transcripts, was used to amplify TCR beta CDR3 regions. Initially, a first-round RT-PCR of the TCR CDR3 employed the HTBI primer set. Each CDR3 protein is one row after TCRdb ran MiXCR on the multiplex PCR reads. The sample has some 460,000 distinct CDR3 sequences; 15% to 19% are singletons. This clonotype has a count of ten or more. The TCR was taken from a woman under 30 with Graves' hyperthyroidism. The sample consisted of blood.

The CDR3: CASSTGQGTYEQYF. CDR3 nucleotide sequence: TGCGCCAGCAGCACTGGACAGGGGACCTACGAGCAGTACTTC. The chain employs TRBV5-1 and TRBJ2-7, with TRBD1 matching 9 bases. This CDR3 contains 14 residues. With V trimmed by 4 bases and J by 2 bases, 4 bases remained unmatched. Germline CDR1 is SGHRS and CDR2 is YFSETQ.